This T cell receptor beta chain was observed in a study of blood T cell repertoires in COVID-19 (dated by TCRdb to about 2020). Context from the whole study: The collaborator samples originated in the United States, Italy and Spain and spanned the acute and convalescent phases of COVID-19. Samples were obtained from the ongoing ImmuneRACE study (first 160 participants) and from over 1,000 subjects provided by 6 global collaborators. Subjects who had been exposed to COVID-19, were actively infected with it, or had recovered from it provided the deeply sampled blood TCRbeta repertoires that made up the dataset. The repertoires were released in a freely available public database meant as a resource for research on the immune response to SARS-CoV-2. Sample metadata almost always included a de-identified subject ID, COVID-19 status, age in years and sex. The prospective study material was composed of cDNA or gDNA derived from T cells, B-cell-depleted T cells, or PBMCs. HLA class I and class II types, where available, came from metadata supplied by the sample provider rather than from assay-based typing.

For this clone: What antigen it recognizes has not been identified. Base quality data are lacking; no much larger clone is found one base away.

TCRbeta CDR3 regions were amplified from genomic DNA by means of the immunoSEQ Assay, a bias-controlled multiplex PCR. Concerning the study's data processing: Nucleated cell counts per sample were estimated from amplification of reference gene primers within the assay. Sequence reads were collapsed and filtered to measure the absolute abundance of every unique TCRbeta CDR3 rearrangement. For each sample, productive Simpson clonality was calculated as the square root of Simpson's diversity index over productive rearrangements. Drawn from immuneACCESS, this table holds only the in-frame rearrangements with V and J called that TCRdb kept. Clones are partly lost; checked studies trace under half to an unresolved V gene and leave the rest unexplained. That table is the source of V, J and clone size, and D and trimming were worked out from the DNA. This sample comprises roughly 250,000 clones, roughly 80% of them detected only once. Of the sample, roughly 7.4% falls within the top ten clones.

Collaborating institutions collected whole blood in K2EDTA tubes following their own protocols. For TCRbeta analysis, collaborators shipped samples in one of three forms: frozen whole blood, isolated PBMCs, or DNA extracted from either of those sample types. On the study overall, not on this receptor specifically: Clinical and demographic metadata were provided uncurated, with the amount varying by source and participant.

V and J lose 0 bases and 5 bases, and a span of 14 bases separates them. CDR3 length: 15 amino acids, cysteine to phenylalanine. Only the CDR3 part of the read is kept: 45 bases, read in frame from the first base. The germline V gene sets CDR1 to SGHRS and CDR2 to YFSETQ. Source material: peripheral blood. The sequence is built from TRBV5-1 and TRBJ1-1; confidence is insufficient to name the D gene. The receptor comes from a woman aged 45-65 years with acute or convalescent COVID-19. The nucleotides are TGCGCCAGCAGCTTGGCCGGTTTACCCGGTACTGAAGCTTTCTTT. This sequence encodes CASSLAGLPGTEAFF.